A selection of T cell receptor beta chains follows, all from one sample in a study of regulatory T cells in long-lasting Graves disease. TCRdb re-derived calls from the multiplex PCR reads in MiXCR, one entry per CDR3 protein. The sample contains hundreds of thousands of distinct CDR3 sequences, more than 15% of which appear only once. The same data also went into a second study, on T cells in Graves' hyperthyroidism and ophthalmopathy.

The source was peripheral blood mononuclear cells (PBMCs), collected at new diagnosis, from a patient treated with antithyroid drugs. The source is a woman between 40 and 65 years old with Graves disease. Both conserved end residues are trimmed from each CDR3. Each record gives: V gene, J gene, CDR3 protein.

TRBV14	TRBJ2-7	ASSQVPLGEQY
TRBV5-1	TRBJ2-2	ASSMGHNTGELF
TRBV2	-	ASSDPGVAGGEDTQY
TRBV28	TRBJ1-1	ASSLNRGDTEAF
TRBV4-1	TRBJ2-7	ASSQGGLAGDSEY
TRBV24-1	TRBJ2-7	ATSDFGTGGSYEQY
TRBV18	TRBJ1-1	ASSVQGRAEAF
TRBV7-3	TRBJ1-4	ASSQNTPAGGEKLF
TRBV30	TRBJ2-2	AWSVQGTAGELF
TRBV28	TRBJ1-2	ASSLLHQQGDGYT
TRBV3-1	TRBJ2-1	ASSDVLGGGNYNEQF
TRBV4-2	TRBJ2-5	ASSQEPGGYQETQY
TRBV28	TRBJ1-5	ASSFPWAGSYQPQH
TRBV6-6	TRBJ1-2	ASSYSGLGTYGYT
TRBV18	TRBJ2-7	ASSPLSGQGSYEQY
TRBV28	TRBJ1-4	ASSLVGREAATNEKLF
TRBV3-1	TRBJ1-2	ASSQASGFGYGYT
TRBV6-1	TRBJ2-1	ASGTMGVEQF
TRBV28	TRBJ1-2	ASRQLSIRNSDYGYT
TRBV3-1	TRBJ1-6	ASSQTGGNNSPLH
TRBV9	TRBJ2-2	ASSRTGLDTGELF
TRBV10-3	TRBJ2-5	AISEPGLAVETQY
TRBV10-3	TRBJ2-7	AIRGEQTYEQY
TRBV3-1	TRBJ2-3	ASSQDLLAVSTDTQY
TRBV5-1	TRBJ2-1	ASSLGLAGGHLAYNEQF
TRBV19	TRBJ1-5	GIGRGNQPQH
TRBV27	TRBJ1-1	ASRPGTGGTEAF
TRBV6-2/TRBV6-3	TRBJ2-7	ASSYSAAGLSYEQY
TRBV20-1	TRBJ2-7	SASVQFGASGAEQY
TRBV30	TRBJ2-5	AWSVPETQY
TRBV7-3	TRBJ1-1	ASSLNSDSPAF
TRBV6-5	TRBJ2-1	ASSYGPSNEQF
TRBV20-1	TRBJ2-3	SARVGGSGGPTVDTQY
TRBV3-1	TRBJ2-2	ASSHETGGLTGELF
TRBV7-6	TRBJ2-3	ASSPNGGGRADTQY
TRBV6-2/TRBV6-3	TRBJ2-5	ASSFSGGSETQY
TRBV7-9	TRBJ1-6	ASNEGDVLYSPLH
TRBV19	-	ASSIRRVSYNEQF
TRBV27	TRBJ1-6	ASRKGGSYNSPLH
TRBV5-1	TRBJ2-2	ASRSDGLNTGELF
TRBV3-1	TRBJ2-3	ASSHPGDRDTQY
TRBV3-1	TRBJ1-2	ASSQVIGTGGYGYT
TRBV6-1	TRBJ2-5	ASSQIQQGAWETQY
TRBV9	TRBJ1-4	ASSVDSGSEKLF
TRBV11-2	TRBJ2-7	ASSFPPGLLVEQY
TRBV7-6	TRBJ1-1	ASSLGGSGGTEAF
TRBV4-1	TRBJ1-6	ASSQVRDSPLH
TRBV24-1	TRBJ2-5	ATSESGTAEETQY
TRBV2	TRBJ1-1	ASTRLGSRNTEAF
TRBV20-1	TRBJ1-2	SASPGVSGYT
TRBV2	TRBJ2-1	ASSELQSSYNEQF
TRBV4-1	TRBJ2-1	ASSQESGHNEQF
TRBV10-3	TRBJ1-2	AISIGTVIT
TRBV12-3/TRBV12-4	TRBJ2-1	ASSFFGTGNNEQF